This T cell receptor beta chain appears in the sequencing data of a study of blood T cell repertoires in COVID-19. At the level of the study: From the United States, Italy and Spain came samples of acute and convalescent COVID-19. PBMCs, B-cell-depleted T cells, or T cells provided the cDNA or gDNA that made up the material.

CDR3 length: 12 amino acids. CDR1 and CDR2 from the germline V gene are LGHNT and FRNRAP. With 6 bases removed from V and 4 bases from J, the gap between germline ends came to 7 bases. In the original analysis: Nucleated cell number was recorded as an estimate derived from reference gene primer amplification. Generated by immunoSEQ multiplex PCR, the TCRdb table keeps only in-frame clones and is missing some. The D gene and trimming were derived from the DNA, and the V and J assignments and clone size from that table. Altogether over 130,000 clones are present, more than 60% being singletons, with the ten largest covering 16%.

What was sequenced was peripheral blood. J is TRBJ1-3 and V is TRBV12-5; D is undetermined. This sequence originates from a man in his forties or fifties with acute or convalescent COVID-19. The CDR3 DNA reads TGTGCTAGTGGCCATTCAGGAAACACCATATATTTT. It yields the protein CASGHSGNTIYF.